Listed below are T cell receptor beta chains from one sample, sequenced in a study of control samples from healthy donors and cancer patients. TCRdb's copy holds only in-frame clones and misses some; the assay was immunoSEQ multiplex PCR. The table lists about 89,000 clones, about 83% of them singletons. Source material: blood. The receptors here all came from a woman in her 40s in good health. The conserved cysteine and the conserved F or W are not part of the CDR3 here.

>TRBV3-1/TRBV3-2|TRBJ2-3
ASSQEGLAGTDTQY
>TRBV6-5|TRBJ1-1
ASSYHKRGDTEAF
>TRBV7-3|TRBJ1-6
ASSGTPGSPLH
>TRBV30|TRBJ1-3
AWSLFSGAGGNTIY
>TRBV2|TRBJ1-2
ASSEEIRGTGRGYT
>TRBV2|TRBJ1-6
ASITGYNSPLH
>TRBV30|TRBJ1-3
AWSSGRRGNTIY
>TRBV5-5|TRBJ2-7
ASSTRTGGGLYEQY
>TRBV11-3|TRBJ2-1
ASSKTRIGQSSYNEQF
>TRBV4-3|TRBJ1-2
ASSQDRGVHYGYT
>TRBV11-3|TRBJ2-7
ASGKGSSYEQY
>TRBV4-3|TRBJ1-2
ASSQESFYGYT
>TRBV7-2|TRBJ2-1
ASSLGPGGDEQF
>TRBV6-5|TRBJ2-1
ASSPRQGAHWQF
>TRBV25-1|TRBJ1-2
ASSQATGYT
>TRBV4-2|TRBJ2-7
ASSPLTSGGLYEQY
>TRBV7-2|TRBJ1-4
ASSRTGTGRATNEKLF
>TRBV6-2/TRBV6-3|TRBJ2-7
ASSSALGYEQY
>TRBV6-4|TRBJ1-2
ASSDPGRAGIYT
>TRBV19|TRBJ1-2
ASSMDSNGYT
>TRBV11-3|TRBJ1-1
ASSPRTGKNTEAF
>TRBV4-1|TRBJ2-3
ASSLDGDTDTQY
>TRBV5-1|TRBJ2-3
ASGGAADTQY
>TRBV30|TRBJ1-1
AWTMGTGNTEAF
>TRBV12-5|TRBJ2-3
ASGLGLAGASTDTQY
>TRBV30|TRBJ1-4
AWSGGTATTNEKLF
>TRBV9|TRBJ2-1
ASSDEGGFYNEQF
>TRBV6-2/TRBV6-3|TRBJ2-2
ASSYRGTYTPNTGELF
>TRBV3-1/TRBV3-2|TRBJ2-1
ASSQDREGLYNEQF
>TRBV6-5|TRBJ1-6
ASSYSASPGNSPLH